The 22 T cell receptor beta chains below were found in one sample sequenced in a study of cytomegalovirus exposure and HLA in healthy donors. The PCR had 60 Vbeta and 13 Jbeta primers. Sequencing was performed with immunoSEQ multiplex PCR; in TCRdb, only in-frame clones are kept and a portion is missing. The sample includes fewer than 200,000 clones, roughly 80% of them seen just once. The sequenced material came from PBMCs. Receptors were obtained from a male donor in good health and CMV-seronegative.

The rearrangement links TRBV29-1 to TRBJ2-3; TRBD2 agrees at 7 bases. The CDR3 consists of 14 residues. V lost 3 bases to trimming and J lost 0 bases; unmatched junction nucleotides: 3. The germline gives CDR1 SQVTM, CDR2 ANQGSEA. The CDR3 sequence is CSVDGGGSTDTQYF. The CDR3 nucleotides read TGCAGCGTTGATGGGGGGGGAAGCACAGATACGCAGTATTTT.

The genes are TRBV5-4 and TRBJ1-2; 7 nucleotides line up with TRBD1. CDR3 length: 14 residues. The ends lost 1 base at V and 7 bases at J; junction bases unmatched: 7. Germline loops: CDR1 SGHNT, CDR2 YYREEE (reference sequence). The CDR3 sequence is CASSLLGGAFGYTF. As DNA, the CDR3 is TGTGCCAGCAGCTTGCTAGGGGGCGCATTTGGCTACACCTTC.

This chain connects TRBV4-1 to TRBJ1-1; D possibly corresponds to TRBD1 (6 bases). The germline gives CDR1 MGHRA, CDR2 YSYEKL. The CDR3 length is 17 residues. Trimming left V 5 bases short and J 4 bases short, with 23 bases between. The DNA of the CDR3 is TGCGCCAGCAGCAATAGGGGAGGGGGAGGGAGGACCACTGAAGCTTTCTTT. This sequence encodes CASSNRGGGGRTTEAFF.

This clone appeared a single time. The V call is TRBV7-6, the J call TRBJ1-2; D uncertain. V was clipped by 2 bases and J by 8 bases, with 9 bases between them. The CDR3 length is 12 residues. The germline V gene encodes CDR1 SGHVS and CDR2 FNYEAQ. The CDR3 loop reads CASSLSGDGYTF. The CDR3 DNA is TGTGCCAGCAGCTTATCAGGTGACGGCTACACCTTC.

This sequence joins TRBV19 and TRBJ2-3; TRBD1 aligns across 8 bases. CDR3 length: 14 residues. With V trimmed by 5 bases and J by 3 bases, 4 bases remained unmatched. Germline assignment: CDR1 LNHDA and CDR2 SQIVND (reference sequence). The CDR3 spells CASSLRTGTDTQYF. As DNA, the CDR3 is TGTGCCAGTAGTTTAAGGACAGGGACAGATACGCAGTATTTT.

V and J are TRBV7-2 and TRBJ2-7; the D is unclear. CDR1 is SGHTA, CDR2 FQGNSA, per germline. The CDR3 loop spans 13 amino acids. The V gene lost 7 bases and the J gene lost 5 bases, with 15 bases spanning the gap. The CDR3 region has the DNA TGTGCCAGCACCCGACAAGCTACTGACGAGCAGTACTTC. The encoded protein is CASTRQATDEQYF.

This sequence joins TRBV9 and TRBJ2-7; TRBD2 aligns across 8 bases. The V gene end was trimmed by 4 bases and the J gene end by 2 bases; junction bases not matched to a gene: 11. This CDR3 is 16 amino acids long. Looked up from germline, CDR1 is SGDLS and CDR2 is YYNGEE. The CDR3, as DNA: TGTGCCAGCAGCCCGCGGGGGGCATCCCCTGCCTACGAGCAGTACTTC. As protein: CASSPRGASPAYEQYF.

The chain combines TRBV11-3 with TRBJ2-1; TRBD2 aligns across 9 bases. Unmatched junction bases numbered 8, after V lost 5 bases and J lost 6 bases. The CDR3 runs 15 residues. CDR1 is SGHNT, CDR2 YENEEA, per germline. DNA for the CDR3: TGTGCCAGCAGCCTCGGGATAGCGGGGGCCAATGAGCAGTTCTTC. Amino acids: CASSLGIAGANEQFF.

The chain has TRBV7-9 and TRBJ1-1; D remains unclear. The germline CDR1 and CDR2 sequences are SEHNR and FQNEAQ (reference sequence). The germline V and J ends were trimmed by 2 bases and 2 bases, with 6 bases remaining between them. The length of the CDR3 is 13 residues. The chain's CDR3 is CASSLILNTEAFF. The CDR3, as DNA: TGTGCCAGCAGCTTAATATTAAACACTGAAGCTTTCTTT.

This clone was detected only once. The rearrangement links TRBV27 to TRBJ1-4, with D maybe TRBD1 (5 bases). The ends were cut back, 2 bases at V and 6 bases at J, with 22 bases in the middle. The CDR3 is 18 residues long. The germline CDR1 and CDR2 sequences are MNHEY and SMNVEV (reference sequence). The CDR3 sequence is CASSLRGHTRLSHEKLFF. The CDR3 DNA sequence: TGTGCCAGCAGTTTAAGGGGCCACACGAGACTTTCACATGAAAAACTGTTTTTT. The whole variable domain, filled in from reference TRBV27 and TRBJ1-4, reads EAQVTQNPRYLITVTGKKLTVTCSQNMNHEYMSWYRQDPGLGLRQIYYSMNVEVTDKGDVPEGYKVSRKEKRNFPLILESPSPNQTSLYFCASSLRGHTRLSHEKLFFGSGTQLSVL.

The chain links TRBV5-6 to TRBJ2-4; TRBD1 matches at 7 bases. The CDR3 loop spans 16 amino acids. Germline V CDR1 and CDR2: SGHDT, YYEEEE. The junction had 13 bases not matched to a gene; V was cut back by 5 bases and J by 5 bases. CDR3 residues: CASSLPWVTGQNIQYF. The CDR3 DNA follows: TGTGCCAGCAGTTTACCGTGGGTGACAGGGCAAAACATTCAGTACTTC.

This chain links TRBV20-1 with TRBJ1-1, with D unclear. V lost 6 bases and J 3 bases, leaving 5 bases between the germline ends. Germline V gene data show CDR1 as DFQATT and CDR2 as SNEGSKA (reference sequence). The CDR3 contains 10 residues. This chain's CDR3 is CSAADTEAFF. CDR3 sequence (DNA): TGCAGTGCCGCGGACACTGAAGCTTTCTTT.

The chain is built from TRBV19 and TRBJ2-7; D perhaps matches TRBD1 (6 bases). CDR1 is LNHDA, CDR2 SQIVND, per germline (reference sequence). The CDR3 contains 14 residues. The V end lost 1 base, the J end lost 9 bases, and 16 bases lay between the germline ends. CDR3 sequence (DNA): TGTGCCAGTAGTATAGGAGAGCAGGGGAATGTGCAGTACTTC. It codes for CASSIGEQGNVQYF.

V and J are TRBV12-5 and TRBJ1-2; 12 bases align to TRBD1. Germline trimming cut 3 bases from V and 4 bases from J; bases unmatched to any gene: 9. CDR3 length equals 17 residues. Germline V CDR1 and CDR2: LGHNT, FRNRAP. The CDR3 nucleotides read TGTGCTAGTGGTTTAGCCGGGACAGGGGGCGCGATCTATGGCTACACCTTC. The encoded protein is CASGLAGTGGAIYGYTF.

The chain uses TRBV5-1 and TRBJ1-2; 12 positions agree with TRBD1. The germline V gene has CDR1 SGHRS and CDR2 YFSETQ. The V gene end was trimmed by 0 bases and the J gene end by 7 bases; junction bases not matched to a gene: 4. The CDR3 extends over 15 amino acids. The CDR3 loop reads CASSLAGQGASGYTF. DNA of the CDR3: TGCGCCAGCAGCTTGGCGGGACAGGGGGCGAGTGGCTACACCTTC.

This rearrangement joins TRBV6-5 to TRBJ1-4; D gene uncertain. Germline V gene sequence: CDR1 MNHEY, CDR2 SVGAGI. This CDR3 contains 14 residues. V was trimmed by 5 bases and J by 14 bases, leaving 21 bases between them. As DNA, the CDR3 is TGTGCCAGCAGTCCACAAGCCGGAGGGAGTTGGCTGTTTTTT. This gives the protein CASSPQAGGSWLFF.

This rearrangement joins TRBV5-1 to TRBJ1-4, with 7 bases lining up with TRBD1. The germline CDR1 and CDR2 sequences are SGHRS and YFSETQ. J gave up 8 bases and V 5 bases, and 15 bases lay outside the gene matches. CDR3 size: 16 residues. The CDR3 reads CASSRTGRGGGEKLFF. CDR3 nucleotide sequence: TGCGCCAGCAGTCGGACAGGTCGCGGGGGGGGCGAAAAACTGTTTTTT. The whole variable domain, remainder taken from reference TRBV5-1 and TRBJ1-4, is KAGVTQTPRYLIKTRGQQVTLSCSPISGHRSVSWYQQTPGQGLQFLFEYFSETQRNKGNFPGRFSGRQFSNSRSEMNVSTLELGDSALYLCASSRTGRGGGEKLFFGSGTQLSVL.

J is TRBJ2-7 and V is TRBV11-2, with D possibly being TRBD1 (6 bases). Deletions cut 3 bases from V and 2 bases from J, with 11 bases between. The CDR3 consists of 14 residues. Looked up from germline, CDR1 is SGHAT and CDR2 is FQNNGV. The CDR3 DNA is TGTGCCAGCAGCTTTGGGACAACCGCCTACGAGCAGTACTTC. Amino acids: CASSFGTTAYEQYF.

The chain joins TRBV2 to TRBJ2-4; no definite D call. Germline values: CDR1 SNHLY, CDR2 FYNNEI. The CDR3 runs to 14 residues. V lost 6 bases to trimming and J lost 1 base, with 10 bases between them. CDR3 protein: CASRESEAKNIQYF. The CDR3 bases are TGTGCCAGCAGGGAATCTGAGGCCAAAAACATTCAGTACTTC. Together with reference TRBV2 and TRBJ2-4, the CDR3 gives the full variable domain: EPEVTQTPSHQVTQMGQEVILRCVPISNHLYFYWYRQILGQKVEFLVSFYNNEISEKSEIFDDQFSVERPDGSNFTLKIRSTKLEDSAMYFCASRESEAKNIQYFGAGTRLSVL.

The V and J genes are TRBV2 and TRBJ1-1; 7 positions match TRBD1. CDR1 and CDR2 from the germline V gene are SNHLY and FYNNEI. This CDR3 region has 17 residues. Trimming at V came to 2 bases and at J to 0 bases, leaving 9 bases not matched to a gene. The CDR3 reads CASSEWNNRGLNTEAFF. In DNA, the CDR3 is TGTGCCAGCAGTGAATGGAACAACAGGGGTTTGAACACTGAAGCTTTCTTT.

This chain connects TRBV27 to TRBJ1-2; D is unclear. Trimming took 5 bases from V and 1 from J, leaving 11 bases between them. Germline V lookup: CDR1 MNHEY, CDR2 SMNVEV (reference sequence). The CDR3 sequence is 14 residues long. CDR3 bases: TGTGCCAGCAGTCCCTCGGTCTTTAACTATGGCTACACCTTC. This sequence encodes CASSPSVFNYGYTF.

J is TRBJ2-3 and V is TRBV10-3, with 10 positions matching TRBD2. Germline CDR1 ENHRY, CDR2 SYGVKD. The ends lost 10 bases at V and 0 bases at J; junction bases unmatched: 4. CDR3 length: 14 amino acids. The CDR3 DNA is TGTGCCACGCTAGCGGGGGCTAGCACAGATACGCAGTATTTT. Translating it yields CATLAGASTDTQYF.